The following is a T cell receptor (beta chain) sequence with its context. V shed 1 base and J shed 4 bases, with 13 bases lying between them. This CDR3 spans 16 amino acids. Germline CDR1 is KGHSH and CDR2 is LQKENI. The data belong to a study of blood T cell repertoires in COVID-19. Sequencing was performed with immunoSEQ multiplex PCR; in TCRdb, only in-frame clones are kept and a portion is missing. The sample includes about 260,000 clones, approximately 86% of them seen just once. The chain employs TRBV18 and TRBJ2-2; D unresolved. This sequence was found in a man aged 35 to 55 who had recovered from COVID-19. Sequencing used peripheral blood. The CDR3 region is CASSPLIQARTGELFF. CDR3 sequence (DNA): TGTGCCAGCTCACCACTCATTCAAGCCCGCACCGGGGAGCTGTTTTTT.